This T cell receptor (beta chain) was sequenced during a study of blood T cell repertoires in COVID-19. Profiling relied on immunoSEQ multiplex PCR, and the TCRdb table lists in-frame clones only, not all of them. This table has fewer than 250,000 clones, about 85% appearing once. Germline assignment: CDR1 ENHRY and CDR2 SYGVKD. CDR3 length equals 14 residues. Deletions cut 6 bases from V and 2 bases from J, with 11 bases between. The V call is TRBV10-3, the J call TRBJ1-3; D possibly corresponds to TRBD1 (5 bases). Sequenced input: PBMCs or T cells enriched from blood (not recorded which). This clonotype originated in a woman aged 35 to 49 in a cohort exposed to, infected with or recovered from COVID-19 (not recorded which). The CDR3 sequence: CAISPGTAGNTIYF. As DNA, the CDR3 is TGTGCCATCAGCCCCGGGACTGCTGGAAACACCATATATTTT.